The following is a TCR beta chain sequence with its context. Its specificity is unknown. The data derive from a study of CD8 T cells in Susac syndrome. Findings and limits, study-wide: There were over 15 Susac-specific public clones in total CD8+ repertoires and roughly five in CD8+ TEMRA repertoires.

The V end was cut by 1 base, the J end by 3 bases, with 5 bases between. The CDR3 covers 13 residues. CDR1 is MNHEY and CDR2 is SMNVEV in the germline V gene (reference sequence). The RNA, about 0.5 to 1 ug, was put through reverse transcription using random hexamers. An immunoSEQ multiplex PCR amplified TCR beta CDR3 over 54 Vbeta and 13 Jbeta. Via MiXCR, TCRdb re-called the immunoSEQ multiplex PCR reads, giving one row per CDR3 protein. The repertoire has approximately 87,000 distinct CDR3 sequences, approximately 96% of them found once; the top ten carry about 0.39%. CD8+ and CD4+ T cells circulating in blood were sequenced for TCR beta. TEMRA cells underwent FACS enrichment and CD8+ and CD4+ T cells underwent negative isolation.

The chain carries TRBV27 and TRBJ2-3; D is uncertain. The TCR originated in a human donor with Susac syndrome. Sample: CD8+ T cells from PBMCs. CDR3: CASSLFPTDTQYF. The CDR3, as DNA: TGTGCCAGCAGTTTATTTCCAACAGATACGCAGTATTTT.